Following are 6 T cell receptor beta chains from one sample sequenced in a study of blood T cell repertoires in COVID-19. The protocol was immunoSEQ multiplex PCR, while the TCRdb copy is restricted to in-frame clones and leaves out a portion. The sample lists 260,000 or so clones, more than 70% occurring once. The sequencing input was peripheral blood. Receptor source: a man older than 75 with acute or convalescent COVID-19.

The rearrangement joins TRBV29-1 to TRBJ2-1; a weak D match, TRBD2 (6 bases). Germline V CDR1 and CDR2: SQVTM, ANQGSEA. The CDR3 consists of 10 residues. Trimming pared 1 base from V and 15 bases from J, leaving 10 bases between. CDR3 region: CSVEGRGGFF. The DNA of the CDR3 is TGCAGCGTTGAAGGGCGGGGTGGGTTCTTC.

This chain connects TRBV7-9 to TRBJ1-4; TRBD1 is a possible D gene (5 bases). V lost 2 bases and J lost 7, with 11 bases in between. Germline V gene sequence: CDR1 SEHNR, CDR2 FQNEAQ (reference sequence). The length of the CDR3 is 14 residues. CDR3 in amino acids: CASSLSGLGEKLFF. CDR3 nucleotide sequence: TGTGCCAGCAGCTTATCAGGGCTTGGTGAAAAACTGTTTTTT.

The chain couples TRBV11-1 to TRBJ2-3, with D possibly TRBD2 on 6 matching bases. Trimming took 2 bases from V and 1 from J, leaving 10 bases between them. Per the germline V gene, CDR1 is SGHAT and CDR2 is FQDESV (reference sequence). CDR3 length: 15 amino acids. The CDR3 spells CASSLNSGGTDTQYF. As DNA, the CDR3 is TGTGCCAGCAGCTTAAATAGCGGAGGCACAGATACGCAGTATTTT. Using reference TRBV11-1 and TRBJ2-3 for the parts outside the CDR3, the full variable domain is EAEVAQSPRYKITEKSQAVAFWCDPISGHATLYWYRQILGQGPELLVQFQDESVVDDSQLPKDRFSAERLKGVDSTLKIQPAELGDSAMYLCASSLNSGGTDTQYFGPGTRLTVL.

This chain connects TRBV5-1 to TRBJ1-4, with D tentatively TRBD1 (6 bases). The germline gives CDR1 SGHRS, CDR2 YFSETQ. This CDR3 has 13 amino acids. Trimming removed 4 bases at V and 7 bases at J, with 11 bases between. The DNA of the CDR3 is TGCGCCAGCAGCGCGGGCAGGGGTGAAAAACTGTTTTTT. Translation: CASSAGRGEKLFF.

V and J are TRBV3-1 (or the pseudogene TRBV3-2) and TRBJ2-1, with a tentative D call TRBD2 (6 bases). The CDR3 has 16 amino acids. V was trimmed by 4 bases and J by 3 bases, leaving 16 bases between them. CDR1 and CDR2 from the germline V gene are LGHDT and YNNKEL (reference sequence). Written as DNA, the CDR3 is TGTGCCAGCAGCCCCACTAAGCGGGTAAACTACAATGAGCAGTTCTTC. Residues: CASSPTKRVNYNEQFF.

This clone was observed once. J is TRBJ2-7 and V is TRBV3-1 (or the pseudogene TRBV3-2), with unresolved D. The CDR3 consists of 14 residues. V dropped 0 bases and J dropped 5 bases, with 11 bases sitting between them. The germline gives CDR1 LGHDT, CDR2 YNNKEL (reference sequence). The CDR3 here is CASSQDQDRHEQYF. The CDR3 DNA reads as TGTGCCAGCAGCCAAGATCAGGATCGGCACGAGCAGTACTTC.